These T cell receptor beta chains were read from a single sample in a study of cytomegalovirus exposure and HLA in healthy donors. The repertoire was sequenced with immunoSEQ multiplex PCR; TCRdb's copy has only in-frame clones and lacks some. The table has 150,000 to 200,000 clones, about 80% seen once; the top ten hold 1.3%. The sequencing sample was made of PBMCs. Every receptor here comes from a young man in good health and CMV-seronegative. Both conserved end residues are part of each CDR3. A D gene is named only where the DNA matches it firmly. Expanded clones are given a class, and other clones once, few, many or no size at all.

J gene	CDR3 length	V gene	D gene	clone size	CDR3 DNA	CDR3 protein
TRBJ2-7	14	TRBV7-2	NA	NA	TGTGCCAGCAGCTTAGCGGAGGCTAGCTACGAGCAGTACTTC	CASSLAEASYEQYF
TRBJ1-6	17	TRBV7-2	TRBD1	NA	TGTGCCAGCAGCTTAGGCCCCCGGGACAGGCCTAATTCACCCCTCCACTTT	CASSLGPRDRPNSPLHF
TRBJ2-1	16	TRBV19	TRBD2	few	TGTGCCAGTAGTATGACTAGCGGGAGCCTTATCAATGAGCAGTTCTTC	CASSMTSGSLINEQFF
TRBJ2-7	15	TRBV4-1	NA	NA	TGCGCCAGCAGCCAAGATGGAGGGACAGCCTACGAGCAGTACTTC	CASSQDGGTAYEQYF
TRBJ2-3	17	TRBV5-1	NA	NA	TGCGCCAGCAGCCTAACAGGGGCGCGGGATTTAGGGGATACGCAGTATTTT	CASSLTGARDLGDTQYF
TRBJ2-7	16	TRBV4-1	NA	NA	TGCGCCAGCAGCCAAGATATCGGAGGGTTCAGCTACGAGCAGTACTTC	CASSQDIGGFSYEQYF
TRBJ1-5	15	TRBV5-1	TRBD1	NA	TGCGCCAGCAGCCCTGGGACAGTTTACAATCAGCCCCAGCATTTT	CASSPGTVYNQPQHF
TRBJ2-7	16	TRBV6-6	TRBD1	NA	TGTGCCAGCAGTCCAACCGGGACAGGGGGTAGCTACGAGCAGTACTTC	CASSPTGTGGSYEQYF
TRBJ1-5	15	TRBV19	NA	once	TGTGCCAGTAATTTTGAGGAAAATAGCAATCAGCCCCAGCATTTT	CASNFEENSNQPQHF
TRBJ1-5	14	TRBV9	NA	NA	TGTGCCAGCAGCGACGGTTATAGCAATCAGCCCCAGCATTTT	CASSDGYSNQPQHF
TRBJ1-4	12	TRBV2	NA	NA	TGTGCCACCGGACAGTGGGATGAAAAACTGTTTTTT	CATGQWDEKLFF
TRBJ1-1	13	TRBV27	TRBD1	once	TGTGCCAGCAGTTCCCGGGGCAGGGGGGAAGCTTTCTTT	CASSSRGRGEAFF
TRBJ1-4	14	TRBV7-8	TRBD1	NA	TGTGCCAGCAGCCCTTGGGACAGTAATGAAAAACTGTTTTTT	CASSPWDSNEKLFF
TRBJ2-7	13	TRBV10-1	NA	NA	TGCGCCACCCGAGCGGGACAAACGGACGAGCAGTACTTC	CATRAGQTDEQYF
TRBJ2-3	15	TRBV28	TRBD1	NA	TGTGCCAGCAGGACCCTGACAGGGGGGGCAGATACGCAGTATTTT	CASRTLTGGADTQYF
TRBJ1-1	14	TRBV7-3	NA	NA	TGTGCCAGCAGCTTAACGAGGGAGAACACTGAAGCTTTCTTT	CASSLTRENTEAFF
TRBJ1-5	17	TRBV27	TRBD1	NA	TGTGCCAGCAGTTTGACAGGGATCGGGTATAGCAATCAGCCCCAGCATTTT	CASSLTGIGYSNQPQHF
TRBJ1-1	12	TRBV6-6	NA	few	TGTGCCAGCAGTTACTCTCAGGGTGAAGCTTTCTTT	CASSYSQGEAFF
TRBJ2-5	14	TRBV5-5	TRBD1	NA	TGTGCCAGCAGTTCCCAGGGGGTAGGAGAGACCCAGTACTTC	CASSSQGVGETQYF
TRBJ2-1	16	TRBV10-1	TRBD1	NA	TGCGCCAGCAGTGGGGGCGACAGGGGGCACTACAATGAGCAGTTCTTC	CASSGGDRGHYNEQFF
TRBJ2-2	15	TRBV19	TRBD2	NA	TGTGCCAGTAGTAAAGGACTAGCGTATACCGGGGAGCTGTTTTTT	CASSKGLAYTGELFF
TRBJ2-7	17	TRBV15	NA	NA	TGTGCCACCAGCGGAGACCCACGGACGGGGGAAGTCTACGAGCAGTACTTC	CATSGDPRTGEVYEQYF
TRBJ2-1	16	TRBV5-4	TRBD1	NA	TGTGCCAGCAGCTTAGGACAGGGGAGCTCCTACAATGAGCAGTTCTTC	CASSLGQGSSYNEQFF
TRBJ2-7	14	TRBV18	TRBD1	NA	TGTGCCAGCTCACCGGACAGGCCCTCGGGCGAGCAGTACTTC	CASSPDRPSGEQYF
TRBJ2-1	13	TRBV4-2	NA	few	TGTGCCAGCAGCCAAGATGAGTACAATGAGCAGTTCTTC	CASSQDEYNEQFF
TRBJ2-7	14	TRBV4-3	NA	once	TGCGCCAGCAGCCAAGGCAGGGGCTCCTACGAGCAGTACTTC	CASSQGRGSYEQYF
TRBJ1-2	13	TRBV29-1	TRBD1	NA	TGCAGCGTTTCGAAGGGGGCAGACTATGGCTACACCTTC	CSVSKGADYGYTF
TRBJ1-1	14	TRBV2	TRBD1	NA	TGTGCCAGCAGGGCGGGACAGGGTAACACTGAAGCTTTCTTT	CASRAGQGNTEAFF
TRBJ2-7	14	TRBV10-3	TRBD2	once	TGTGCCACCGGGACTAGCCCCACCCCCCACGAGCAGTACTTC	CATGTSPTPHEQYF
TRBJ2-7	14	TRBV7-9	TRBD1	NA	TGTGCCAGCAGCGCAGACAGGGGGCTTTACGAGCAGTACTTC	CASSADRGLYEQYF
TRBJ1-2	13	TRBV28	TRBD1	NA	TGTGCCAGCAGTGAGGGGGCGCGAAGTGGCTACACCTTC	CASSEGARSGYTF
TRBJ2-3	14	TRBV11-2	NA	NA	TGTGCCAGCAGCCCCCTAGGGGGCACAGATACGCAGTATTTT	CASSPLGGTDTQYF
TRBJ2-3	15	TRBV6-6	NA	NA	TGTGCCAGCAGCCCCCTAGCAGACAGCACAGATACGCAGTATTTT	CASSPLADSTDTQYF
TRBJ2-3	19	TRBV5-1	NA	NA	TGCGCCAGTCGTCGGGGACTCACTCTCCCTCTTTATAACACAGATACGCAGTATTTT	CASRRGLTLPLYNTDTQYF
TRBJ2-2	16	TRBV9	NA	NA	TGTGCCAGCAGCGTAAGCCCAGACAGGAACACCGGGGAGCTGTTTTTT	CASSVSPDRNTGELFF
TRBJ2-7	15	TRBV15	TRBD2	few	TGTGCCACCAGCAGGACTGGGGGACTAGCGTACGAGCAGTACTTC	CATSRTGGLAYEQYF
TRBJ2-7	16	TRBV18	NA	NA	TGTGCCAGCTCACCACAAAGCGTCACTCATACCTACGAGCAGTACTTC	CASSPQSVTHTYEQYF
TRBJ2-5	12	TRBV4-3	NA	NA	TGCGCCAGCAGCCAAGATCCTGGGGAGCAGTACTTC	CASSQDPGEQYF
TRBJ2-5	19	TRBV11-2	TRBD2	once	TGTGCCAGCAGCTCAATCCCGGGACTAGCGGGAGGTGTCCAAGAGACCCAGTACTTC	CASSSIPGLAGGVQETQYF
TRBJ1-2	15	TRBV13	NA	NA	TGTGCCAGCAGCAGGGGGACGGATAATAACTATGGCTACACCTTC	CASSRGTDNNYGYTF
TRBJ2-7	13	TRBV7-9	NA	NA	TGTGCCAGCAGCTCCTCGACACCCTACGAGCAGTACTTC	CASSSSTPYEQYF